These T cell receptor beta chains were read from a single sample in a study of PD-1 blockade in classical Hodgkin lymphoma. Sequencing used immunoSEQ multiplex PCR; TCRdb keeps in-frame clones, though not all of them. The sample includes 60,000 to 75,000 clones, 90% of them seen just once. The sequenced sample was peripheral blood mononuclear cells (PBMCs), obtained at baseline. The source is a human donor with classical Hodgkin lymphoma. The CDR3 runs from the conserved cysteine through the conserved F or W. Each record gives: clone size, J gene, V gene, D gene, CDR3 DNA, CDR3 protein. The D gene is left open where the match is weak. Clone sizes are given selectively: once, few, many, or a class where the clone is expanded.

size: .; J: TRBJ2-1; V: TRBV7-8; D: TRBD1; DNA: TGTGCCAGCAGCTTAGGGGACAGGTACTACAATGAGCAGTTCTTC; CDR3: CASSLGDRYYNEQFF
size: .; J: TRBJ2-1; V: TRBV4-2; D: TRBD2; DNA: TGTGCCAGCAGCCGAGCGGGGGGGCTCTCCTACAATGAGCAGTTCTTC; CDR3: CASSRAGGLSYNEQFF
size: .; J: TRBJ2-7; V: TRBV6-5; D: .; DNA: TGTGCCAGCAAAAAGGATTCCTACGAGCAGTACTTC; CDR3: CASKKDSYEQYF
size: once; J: TRBJ2-7; V: TRBV6-5; D: TRBD2; DNA: TGTGCCAGCAGTTCGGGAGGATACGAGCAGTACTTC; CDR3: CASSSGGYEQYF
size: .; J: TRBJ2-3; V: TRBV5-6; D: TRBD2; DNA: TGTGCCAGCAGCTTTGGCCGGGGGGAAGATACGCAGTATTTT; CDR3: CASSFGRGEDTQYF
size: .; J: TRBJ2-5; V: TRBV10-2; D: .; DNA: TGCGCCAGCAGCCAAGGACATCGCCAAGAGACCCAGTACTTC; CDR3: CASSQGHRQETQYF
size: .; J: TRBJ2-1; V: TRBV7-9; D: TRBD1; DNA: TGTGCCAGCAGTTCGACAGGGTTCAGGTACAATGAGCAGTTCTTC; CDR3: CASSSTGFRYNEQFF
size: .; J: TRBJ1-5; V: TRBV19; D: .; DNA: TGTGCCAGTAGGGCAGCCGATCATGGGTCTCAGCCCCAGCATTTT; CDR3: CASRAADHGSQPQHF
size: once; J: TRBJ1-2; V: TRBV6-1; D: TRBD1; DNA: TGTGCCAGCAGCTCCGGGACAGGGTCTTCCTATGGCTACACCTTC; CDR3: CASSSGTGSSYGYTF
size: .; J: TRBJ2-1; V: TRBV6-6; D: TRBD2; DNA: TGTGCCAGCAGTTCCGATAGGACTAGTTTGAGCCATGAGCAGTTCTTC; CDR3: CASSSDRTSLSHEQFF
size: .; J: TRBJ2-7; V: TRBV6-1; D: TRBD1; DNA: TGTGCCAGCAGCGTCGACAGGGGAGTGCGCGAGCAGTACTTC; CDR3: CASSVDRGVREQYF
size: .; J: TRBJ2-7; V: TRBV18; D: .; DNA: TGTGCCAGCTCACCACCTGCATTTTGGGGGAGTCTGTACTTC; CDR3: CASSPPAFWGSLYF
size: .; J: TRBJ2-7; V: TRBV28; D: .; DNA: TGTGCCAGCAGAGCACTCCTAGGGGTCTACGAGCAGTACTTC; CDR3: CASRALLGVYEQYF
size: .; J: TRBJ1-4; V: TRBV2; D: .; DNA: TGTGCCAGCAGTGAAGTGGCCACCCCCAATGAAAAACTGTTTTTT; CDR3: CASSEVATPNEKLFF
size: .; J: TRBJ2-3; V: TRBV2; D: TRBD2; DNA: TGTGCCAGGGATACCTACCTAGCGGGGGGCCTCCATTATAGCACAGATACGCAGTATTTT; CDR3: CARDTYLAGGLHYSTDTQYF
size: once; J: TRBJ1-5; V: TRBV19; D: .; DNA: TGTGCCACCAAGACCCTCCCTGGCAATCAGCCCCAGCATTTT; CDR3: CATKTLPGNQPQHF
size: .; J: TRBJ2-7; V: TRBV19; D: TRBD1; DNA: TGTGCCAGTAGTAGCTGGACAGGGAGCGAGCAGTACTTC; CDR3: CASSSWTGSEQYF
size: .; J: TRBJ2-2; V: TRBV28; D: TRBD2; DNA: TGTGCCAGCGAGGAGTTAAGCGGGAGGGCCGACGGGGAGCTGTTTTTT; CDR3: CASEELSGRADGELFF
size: once; J: TRBJ1-1; V: TRBV6-9; D: .; DNA: TGTGCCAGCAGTTACTCGTGGGGGGCTGAAGCTTTCTTT; CDR3: CASSYSWGAEAFF
size: .; J: TRBJ1-4; V: TRBV4-1; D: TRBD1; DNA: TGCGCCAGCAGCCAAACAGGGGGAACTAATGAAAAACTGTTTTTT; CDR3: CASSQTGGTNEKLFF
size: .; J: TRBJ1-2; V: TRBV29-1; D: .; DNA: TGCAGCGTTGCAAGGAAGCTCGACTATGGCTACACCTTC; CDR3: CSVARKLDYGYTF
size: .; J: TRBJ2-7; V: TRBV27; D: .; DNA: TGTGCCAGCACGCAGGGGACCGAGCAGTACTTC; CDR3: CASTQGTEQYF
size: .; J: TRBJ2-1; V: TRBV28; D: TRBD2; DNA: TGTGCCACCGAGCCCGGGACTAGCCAACGCAATGAGCAGTTCTTC; CDR3: CATEPGTSQRNEQFF
size: .; J: TRBJ1-4; V: TRBV28; D: .; DNA: TGTGCCAGCAGTTTATCAGGGGCAACTAATGAAAAACTGTTTTTT; CDR3: CASSLSGATNEKLFF
size: .; J: TRBJ1-2; V: TRBV6-6; D: .; DNA: TGTGCCAGCACCATAGCTGCGGGGCTTGACGGCTACACCTTC; CDR3: CASTIAAGLDGYTF
size: .; J: TRBJ1-6; V: TRBV27; D: .; DNA: TGTGCCAGCAGCCGAGTAGGGTGGATTAATTCACCCCTCCACTTT; CDR3: CASSRVGWINSPLHF
size: .; J: TRBJ2-7; V: TRBV4-2; D: TRBD2; DNA: TGTGCCAGCAGCCAAGATCGGGACAGGTGGACTAGCGGGAGAGACGAGCAGTACTTC; CDR3: CASSQDRDRWTSGRDEQYF
size: .; J: TRBJ1-4; V: TRBV7-6; D: TRBD1; DNA: TGTGCCAGCAGCCAAGGGTCAGGGGGGGATGAAAAACTGTTTTTT; CDR3: CASSQGSGGDEKLFF
size: .; J: TRBJ2-3; V: TRBV10-2; D: .; DNA: TGCGCCAGCAGAGGACAGTTAGCAGATACGCAGTATTTT; CDR3: CASRGQLADTQYF
size: .; J: TRBJ2-7; V: TRBV27; D: .; DNA: TGTGCCAGCAGTTTATCGGCTCCCAATCCACCCTACGAGCAGTACTTC; CDR3: CASSLSAPNPPYEQYF
size: .; J: TRBJ1-2; V: TRBV6-1; D: .; DNA: TGTGCCAGCAGTGAAGTAAGGAGCTCTGGCTACACCTTC; CDR3: CASSEVRSSGYTF
size: .; J: TRBJ2-7; V: TRBV7-9; D: TRBD2; DNA: TGTGCCAGTTGCGGGAGGCCCACCTACGAGCAGTACTTC; CDR3: CASCGRPTYEQYF
size: .; J: TRBJ2-1; V: TRBV27; D: .; DNA: TGTGCCAGCAGTTTAATGGAGAGCTCCTACAATGAGCAGTTCTTC; CDR3: CASSLMESSYNEQFF
size: .; J: TRBJ2-4; V: TRBV5-1; D: .; DNA: TGCGCCAGCAGCTTGGGAAGTAAGGACATTCAGTACTTC; CDR3: CASSLGSKDIQYF
size: .; J: TRBJ1-4; V: TRBV14; D: .; DNA: TGTGCCAGCAGCCAAGCCCGCGCCCCAACTAATGAAAAACTGTTTTTT; CDR3: CASSQARAPTNEKLFF
size: once; J: TRBJ2-7; V: TRBV2; D: .; DNA: TGTGCCAGCAGCCCGAACTTTTTGCATTACGAGCAGTACTTC; CDR3: CASSPNFLHYEQYF
size: medium-sized; J: TRBJ2-2; V: TRBV4-1; D: .; DNA: TGCGCCAGCAGCCAAGTTGGGGGGGCTGGGACCGGGGAGCTGTTTTTT; CDR3: CASSQVGGAGTGELFF
size: .; J: TRBJ2-5; V: TRBV29-1; D: TRBD2; DNA: TGCAGCGTTGGACGGTTCGGCAGGGAGGGCACCCAGTACTTC; CDR3: CSVGRFGREGTQYF
size: .; J: TRBJ2-1; V: TRBV4-2; D: .; DNA: TGTGCCAGCAGCCAAGATTCCAAGAATGAGCAGTTCTTC; CDR3: CASSQDSKNEQFF